The sequence of this T cell receptor (beta chain) was determined in a study of T cell responses to AZD1222 COVID-19 vaccine. Whole-study results and caveats: Donor demographics were predominantly white British with a female majority; clonal diversity may be underestimated.

Comment on this clone: The target antigen is unknown.

Produced via immunoSEQ multiplex PCR; TCRdb's table is partial and in-frame only. The data hold about 120,000 clones, with approximately 90% observed a single time. The receptor comes from an adult who received the AZD1222 COVID-19 vaccine. The input for sequencing was peripheral blood, taken 28 days after the second AZD1222 dose.

The CDR3 bases are TGTGCCAGCAGCCTACCCTCGGGCCCCTATAATTCACCCCTCCACTTT. This codes for CASSLPSGPYNSPLHF. V is TRBV11-2 and J is TRBJ1-6; D ambiguous. Germline V CDR1 and CDR2: SGHAT, FQNNGV. V lost 5 bases and J 2 bases, leaving 13 bases between the germline ends. CDR3 length: 16 amino acids.